These 6 T cell receptor beta chains share one sample of origin, sequenced in a study of T-cell memory formation after mild COVID-19. TCRdb redid the calling of the 5' RACE reads with MiXCR, one entry per CDR3 protein. Found here are 450,000 or so distinct CDR3 sequences, approximately 23% of them singletons; the top ten hold under 15%. The sequencing input was PBMCs or a T cell subset sorted from them (not recorded which). The receptors shown here come from an adult woman who had mild COVID-19 (a few samples of this study predate the infection). Cell type and time point are not known.

The chain combines TRBV20-1 with TRBJ2-3; D gene unclear. The CDR3 runs 17 residues. Trimming pared 0 bases from V and 0 bases from J, leaving 16 bases between. From germline, CDR1 is DFQATT and CDR2 SNEGSKA (reference sequence). The CDR3 here is CSARDLGRSSSTDTQYF. In DNA, the CDR3 is TGCAGTGCTAGAGATCTGGGCAGGTCATCTAGCACAGATACGCAGTATTTT.

This clonotype was observed a few times. The rearrangement uses TRBV6-5 and TRBJ2-1; D uncertain. Trimming took off 4 bases at V and 4 bases at J, with 14 bases between the two ends. Germline CDR1 reads MNHEY; CDR2 reads SVGAGI. The CDR3 has 15 amino acids. This CDR3 reads CASSFEGHPYNEQFF. CDR3 nucleotide sequence: TGTGCCAGCAGTTTTGAAGGGCACCCGTACAATGAGCAGTTCTTC.

The J gene is TRBJ1-6, the V gene TRBV4-1; possibly TRBD1 for D (6 bases). The V end was cut by 5 bases, the J end by 7 bases, with 21 bases between. The CDR3 sequence is 17 residues long. Germline V gene data show CDR1 as MGHRA and CDR2 as YSYEKL. CDR3 sequence reads: CASSAPEQGGKNSPLHF. In DNA, the CDR3 is TGCGCCAGCAGCGCGCCGGAACAGGGCGGTAAAAATTCACCCCTCCACTTT.

This clonotype was detected a few times. The V and J genes are TRBV29-1 and TRBJ2-7; D is perhaps TRBD1 (5 bases). Germline V lookup: CDR1 SQVTM, CDR2 ANQGSEA. Trimming shortened V by 3 bases and J by 4 bases, and 25 bases separated the two germline ends. CDR3 length: 17 residues. The CDR3 spells CSVDWQGARLIHYEQYF. CDR3 sequence (DNA): TGCAGCGTTGATTGGCAGGGTGCTAGGTTGATCCATTACGAGCAGTACTTC.

The chain recombines TRBV20-1 with TRBJ2-7; TRBD2 matches at 9 bases. CDR1 is DFQATT and CDR2 is SNEGSKA in the germline V gene (reference sequence). CDR3 size: 15 residues. J gave up 5 bases and V 6 bases, and 14 bases lay outside the gene matches. The CDR3 DNA reads as TGCAGTGCCGACGGGGTCGCGGGAGGGCCCCACGAGCAGTACTTC. Translated, it gives CSADGVAGGPHEQYF.

The gene calls are TRBV29-1 and TRBJ1-1; D is unresolved. Per germline, CDR1 SQVTM and CDR2 ANQGSEA. V was pared by 7 bases and J by 3 bases, with 21 bases between. This CDR3 comprises 15 residues. CDR3 amino acids: CSGNKGPTLYTEAFF. CDR3 bases: TGCAGCGGGAACAAAGGCCCCACCCTGTACACTGAAGCTTTCTTT.